These T cell receptor beta chains were read from a single sample in a study of early T cells in non-severe SARS-CoV-2 infection. TCRdb reanalysed the 5' RACE reads using MiXCR and keeps one entry per CDR3 protein. The sample holds tens of thousands of distinct CDR3 sequences; under 9% are singletons and the top ten take under 4.5%. The specimen was whole blood, collected at baseline. The receptor source for this set is an adult who was a healthcare worker with PCR-confirmed SARS-CoV-2 infection or an uninfected control (not recorded which). CDR3s include the opening cysteine and the closing phenylalanine or tryptophan. Each record gives: J gene, D gene, V gene, CDR3 protein. D genes are given only for firm matches.

j_call: TRBJ2-5; d_call: -; v_call: TRBV7-9; cdr3_aa: CASSPTGQGETQYF
j_call: TRBJ2-6; d_call: -; v_call: TRBV7-2; cdr3_aa: CASSLGLSGANVLTF
j_call: TRBJ2-1; d_call: TRBD2; v_call: TRBV4-2; cdr3_aa: CASSQDLAALSYNEQFF
j_call: TRBJ1-4; d_call: -; v_call: TRBV7-8; cdr3_aa: CASSSDRFYNEKLFF
j_call: TRBJ2-3; d_call: -; v_call: TRBV11-2; cdr3_aa: CASSLRRVTDTQYF
j_call: TRBJ2-2; d_call: TRBD2; v_call: TRBV6-1; cdr3_aa: CASSETWTSGSAGELFF
j_call: TRBJ2-3; d_call: -; v_call: TRBV5-1; cdr3_aa: CASSFLSPDTQYF
j_call: TRBJ2-7; d_call: -; v_call: TRBV5-4; cdr3_aa: CASSSRVGVRVHEQYF
j_call: TRBJ2-2; d_call: TRBD1; v_call: TRBV6-4; cdr3_aa: CASSNQGAGELFF
j_call: TRBJ2-1; d_call: -; v_call: TRBV6-1; cdr3_aa: CASPGGERDEQFF
j_call: TRBJ2-2; d_call: -; v_call: TRBV29-1; cdr3_aa: CSVAETYTGELFF
j_call: TRBJ1-2; d_call: -; v_call: TRBV12-3/TRBV12-4; cdr3_aa: CASSGPSGYTF
j_call: TRBJ2-7; d_call: -; v_call: TRBV3-1; cdr3_aa: CASSQGWTASSYEQYF
j_call: TRBJ1-5; d_call: -; v_call: TRBV10-3; cdr3_aa: CAISAQSNQPQHF
j_call: TRBJ1-1; d_call: -; v_call: TRBV29-1; cdr3_aa: CSVEAYRANTEAFF
j_call: TRBJ1-1; d_call: -; v_call: TRBV2; cdr3_aa: CASTLRDRLLNTEAFF
j_call: TRBJ2-2; d_call: -; v_call: TRBV6-2/TRBV6-3; cdr3_aa: CASSYLTGANTGELFF
j_call: TRBJ2-3; d_call: TRBD2; v_call: TRBV4-2; cdr3_aa: CASSQAVSAGGPTDTQYF
j_call: TRBJ2-7; d_call: TRBD2; v_call: TRBV18; cdr3_aa: CASSPISLAGGGEQYF
j_call: TRBJ2-7; d_call: -; v_call: TRBV27; cdr3_aa: CASTSLTGVYEQYF
j_call: TRBJ2-7; d_call: -; v_call: TRBV7-7; cdr3_aa: CASSLGPGPTANEQYF
j_call: TRBJ2-7; d_call: -; v_call: TRBV11-3; cdr3_aa: CASSLSGSSYEQYF
j_call: TRBJ2-3; d_call: TRBD2; v_call: TRBV19; cdr3_aa: CASSILRGGATDTQYF
j_call: TRBJ2-2; d_call: -; v_call: TRBV4-1; cdr3_aa: CASSIVISTGELFF
j_call: TRBJ1-6; d_call: -; v_call: TRBV10-2; cdr3_aa: CASSGRENSPLHF
j_call: TRBJ2-1; d_call: TRBD2; v_call: TRBV11-2; cdr3_aa: CASSLTNGRALDEQFF
j_call: TRBJ2-5; d_call: -; v_call: TRBV9; cdr3_aa: CASSAGGIETQYF
j_call: TRBJ2-2; d_call: TRBD1; v_call: TRBV6-5; cdr3_aa: CASSSDRGAGELFF
j_call: TRBJ2-6; d_call: -; v_call: TRBV10-3; cdr3_aa: CAISEDDSGGSGANVLTF
j_call: TRBJ2-7; d_call: -; v_call: TRBV6-6; cdr3_aa: CASSRGSEQYF
j_call: TRBJ1-6; d_call: -; v_call: TRBV3-1; cdr3_aa: CASSQDWRVYSPLHF
j_call: TRBJ2-1; d_call: TRBD2; v_call: TRBV4-1; cdr3_aa: CASSRRLAGASGDEQFF
j_call: TRBJ2-4; d_call: TRBD2; v_call: TRBV12-3/TRBV12-4; cdr3_aa: CASSRAGAENIQYF
j_call: TRBJ2-7; d_call: -; v_call: TRBV5-6; cdr3_aa: CASSGTSRGDEQYF
j_call: TRBJ2-1; d_call: TRBD2; v_call: TRBV11-3; cdr3_aa: CASSLAFGRMEYYNEQFF
j_call: TRBJ1-4; d_call: -; v_call: TRBV24-1; cdr3_aa: CATSDFYPLQGREKLFF
j_call: TRBJ1-2; d_call: -; v_call: TRBV24-1; cdr3_aa: CATSDSTANYGYTF
j_call: TRBJ1-5; d_call: -; v_call: TRBV20-1; cdr3_aa: CSARDRRGGGQPQHF
j_call: TRBJ1-3; d_call: -; v_call: TRBV28; cdr3_aa: CASSFTAGNTIYF
j_call: TRBJ2-1; d_call: -; v_call: TRBV11-2; cdr3_aa: CASSLETNNEQFF
j_call: TRBJ2-5; d_call: TRBD2; v_call: TRBV5-1; cdr3_aa: CASSPTGGQETQYF
j_call: TRBJ1-2; d_call: -; v_call: TRBV5-4; cdr3_aa: CASSLDGGSGGDYTF
j_call: TRBJ2-7; d_call: TRBD1; v_call: TRBV20-1; cdr3_aa: CSAIAWGQGLMDEQYF
j_call: TRBJ2-5; d_call: -; v_call: TRBV7-3; cdr3_aa: CASSLTREETQYF
j_call: TRBJ2-7; d_call: -; v_call: TRBV7-2; cdr3_aa: CASSLGLDSYEQYF
j_call: TRBJ2-1; d_call: TRBD2; v_call: TRBV19; cdr3_aa: CASQTQGTSGIGSNEQFF
j_call: TRBJ2-1; d_call: -; v_call: TRBV11-3; cdr3_aa: CASSLGRRDEQFF
j_call: TRBJ2-1; d_call: TRBD2; v_call: TRBV7-2; cdr3_aa: CASSLAGTRGGQFF
j_call: TRBJ2-1; d_call: TRBD1; v_call: TRBV24-1; cdr3_aa: CATSPGQGYYEQFF
j_call: TRBJ2-7; d_call: TRBD1; v_call: TRBV28; cdr3_aa: CASSTGQGSYEQYF
j_call: TRBJ2-1; d_call: -; v_call: TRBV5-4; cdr3_aa: CASSFGRYNEQFF
j_call: TRBJ2-1; d_call: -; v_call: TRBV11-2; cdr3_aa: CASRAVRRNEQFF
j_call: TRBJ2-5; d_call: -; v_call: TRBV10-2; cdr3_aa: CASTTNYQETQYF
j_call: TRBJ2-7; d_call: TRBD1; v_call: TRBV7-2; cdr3_aa: CASSLGPTGVSPYEQYF
j_call: TRBJ2-1; d_call: -; v_call: TRBV12-5; cdr3_aa: CASGLRLTSSYNEQFF
j_call: TRBJ2-7; d_call: -; v_call: TRBV29-1; cdr3_aa: CSVEDEELGQYF